The 27 T cell receptor beta chains below come from one sample, sequenced in a study of HIV-infected patients and healthy controls. From the 5' RACE reads, TCRdb called clonotypes with MiXCR, one entry per CDR3 protein. The table records 55,000 to 70,000 distinct CDR3 sequences, over 15% of them present only once. The specimen was CD4+ T cells from blood. Receptors originate from a human donor in good health.

This clonotype was found a few times. This chain joins TRBV10-3 and TRBJ2-6; no definite D call. Between the trimmed V and J ends, which lost 9 bases and 4 bases, there was a span of 13 bases. The germline V gene encodes CDR1 ENHRY and CDR2 SYGVKD. This CDR3 contains 14 residues. CDR3 bases: TGTGCCATACCTTCCCCTTTCGGGGCCAACGTCCTGACTTTC. This translates into CAIPSPFGANVLTF.

This clonotype was seen repeatedly, ten times or more. This chain connects TRBV12-3 or TRBV12-4 to TRBJ1-1; 9 positions match TRBD1. CDR3 length: 14 residues. The trim removed 6 bases at V and 4 bases at J, leaving 6 bases unmatched. As DNA, the CDR3 is TGTGCCAGCAGCCTTACAGGGGGCAGCACTGAAGCTTTCTTT. Translated: CASSLTGGSTEAFF.

This clonotype was counted at least ten times. The genes are TRBV6-6 and TRBJ1-5, with 8 bases lining up with TRBD1. Germline V gives CDR1 MNHNY, CDR2 SVGAGI (reference sequence). The CDR3 is 15 residues long. The V segment lost 6 bases and the J segment 4 bases; nucleotides outside the gene matches: 8. In DNA, the CDR3 is TGTGCCAGCAGCGACGACAGGGGAGTTAATCAGCCCCAGCATTTT. Encoded protein: CASSDDRGVNQPQHF.

This clonotype was counted between two and nine times. V and J are TRBV20-1 and TRBJ1-4; the D gene is possibly TRBD1 (6 bases). Germline CDR1 DFQATT, CDR2 SNEGSKA (reference sequence). CDR3 length: 14 amino acids. V dropped 0 bases and J dropped 5 bases, with 10 bases sitting between them. The CDR3 here is CSARDPRGNEKLFF. DNA for the CDR3: TGCAGTGCTAGAGATCCCAGGGGAAATGAAAAACTGTTTTTT.

This clonotype came up many times. V and J are TRBV20-1 and TRBJ2-3; 12 bases agree with TRBD2. Germline CDR1 is DFQATT and CDR2 is SNEGSKA (reference sequence). This CDR3 is 21 amino acids long. V dropped 4 bases and J dropped 1; count of bases not matched to a gene: 21. This CDR3 is CSAKDRGSRTSGVRGTDTQYF. In nucleotides, the CDR3 is TGCAGTGCTAAGGACAGGGGGTCAAGGACTAGCGGGGTTCGGGGCACAGATACGCAGTATTTT.

The V call is TRBV20-1, the J call TRBJ1-5, with 7 bases aligning to TRBD1. CDR1 is DFQATT and CDR2 is SNEGSKA in the germline V gene (reference sequence). V trimming: 2 bases; J trimming: 3 bases; junction bases outside the gene matches: 7. This CDR3 contains 15 residues. The CDR3 region has the DNA TGCAGTGCTAGACAAGTGGACAGGAACAATCAGCCCCAGCATTTT. Translated: CSARQVDRNNQPQHF.

The J gene is TRBJ2-7, the V gene TRBV6-5; weak D call: TRBD2 (6 bases). The length of the CDR3 is 16 residues. Trimming took off 0 bases at V and 2 bases at J, with 14 bases between the two ends. The germline V gene has CDR1 MNHEY and CDR2 SVGAGI. DNA of the CDR3: TGTGCCAGCAGTTACTCGCCTGCCGGGGGAGCCTACGAGCAGTACTTC. Amino acids: CASSYSPAGGAYEQYF.

The CDR3 nucleotides are TGTGCCAGCAGTTACTCCGACTCAGCTGGCTACACCTTC. This gives the protein CASSYSDSAGYTF. This chain connects TRBV6-5 to TRBJ1-2; the D is unclear. From germline, CDR1 is MNHEY and CDR2 SVGAGI. There are 13 residues in the CDR3. Trimming left V 0 bases short and J 7 bases short, with 9 bases between.

This clonotype appeared many times. The gene calls are TRBV18 and TRBJ2-3, with no clear D. The germline V gene has CDR1 KGHSH and CDR2 LQKENI. The CDR3 consists of 12 residues. The V and J ends lost 1 base and 6 bases respectively, with 5 bases between them. The CDR3 DNA reads TGTGCCAGCTCACCACTGGCTGATACGCAGTATTTT. Its translation is CASSPLADTQYF.

V gene TRBV30 combines with J gene TRBJ1-1, with 10 bases fitting TRBD1. Germline lookup yields CDR1 GTSNPN and CDR2 SVGIG (reference sequence). After removal of 0 bases from V and 5 bases from J, the junction contained 9 bases not matched to a gene. CDR3 size: 16 residues. The CDR3 DNA reads as TGTGCCTGGAGTGTACTTGGGACAGGGGTAAGGACTGAAGCTTTCTTT. It is translated as CAWSVLGTGVRTEAFF.

There are a few counts of this clonotype. The chain uses TRBV5-8 and TRBJ1-5; D might be TRBD1 (6 bases). Between the trimmed V and J ends, which lost 4 bases and 4 bases, there was a span of 21 bases. This CDR3 has 17 amino acids. CDR1 and CDR2 (germline): SGHTS, YDEGEE. CDR3 region: CASSGERPGQTNQPQHF. CDR3 coding DNA: TGTGCCAGCAGCGGGGAACGCCCGGGACAAACTAATCAGCCCCAGCATTTT.

This clonotype has a handful of counts. V usage is TRBV12-3 or TRBV12-4 and J usage is TRBJ2-5; D call uncertain. Trimming stripped 5 bases from V and 1 base from J, with 17 bases between. This CDR3 is 16 amino acids long. The CDR3: CASSQTTQAFQETQYF. CDR3 coding DNA: TGTGCCAGCAGTCAGACAACCCAGGCTTTCCAAGAGACCCAGTACTTC.

The gene calls are TRBV5-1 and TRBJ1-6; 10 positions agree with TRBD1. There are 17 residues in the CDR3. Trimming cost V 0 bases and J 7 bases; bases outside gene matches: 7. Germline CDR1 SGHRS, CDR2 YFSETQ. CDR3 in amino acids: CASSLGLGTGVNSPLHF. The CDR3 DNA follows: TGCGCCAGCAGCTTGGGATTAGGGACAGGGGTAAATTCACCCCTCCACTTT. Together with reference TRBV5-1 and TRBJ1-6, the CDR3 gives the full variable domain: KAGVTQTPRYLIKTRGQQVTLSCSPISGHRSVSWYQQTPGQGLQFLFEYFSETQRNKGNFPGRFSGRQFSNSRSEMNVSTLELGDSALYLCASSLGLGTGVNSPLHFGNGTRLTVT.

This clonotype was counted many times. This chain links TRBV12-3 or TRBV12-4 with TRBJ1-5; unclear D gene. V was trimmed by 1 base and J by 0 bases, leaving 4 bases between them. CDR3 length: 14 residues. The CDR3 DNA reads TGTGCCAGCAGTTTAGTCAGTAGCAATCAGCCCCAGCATTTT. This codes for CASSLVSSNQPQHF.

The CDR3 DNA is TGTGCCAGCTCAGCAGGGGTGCGCACAGATACGCAGTATTTT. Protein sequence: CASSAGVRTDTQYF. The chain carries TRBV12-3 or TRBV12-4 and TRBJ2-3; TRBD1 is a possible D gene (6 bases). V was clipped by 8 bases and J by 1 base, with 13 bases between them. This CDR3 region has 14 residues.

The rearrangement links TRBV9 to TRBJ2-1, with unresolved D. This CDR3 comprises 14 residues. Germline V gene sequence: CDR1 SGDLS, CDR2 YYNGEE. Trimming left V 3 bases short and J 1 base short, with 8 bases between. This chain's CDR3 is CASSGFWSYNEQFF. The CDR3 region has the DNA TGTGCCAGCAGCGGGTTTTGGTCCTACAATGAGCAGTTCTTC.

The table lists this clonotype with a few counts. The gene calls are TRBV7-6 and TRBJ2-1, with D perhaps TRBD2 (6 bases). Looked up from germline, CDR1 is SGHVS and CDR2 is FNYEAQ. This CDR3 spans 13 amino acids. Deletions cut 4 bases from V and 9 bases from J, with 13 bases between. The CDR3 nucleotides are TGTGCCAGCAGCTCCCTACGGGGGACTGAGCAGTTCTTC. Translating gives CASSSLRGTEQFF. Full variable domain (rest looked up from reference TRBV7-6 and TRBJ2-1): GAGVSQSPRYKVTKRGQDVALRCDPISGHVSLYWYRQALGQGPEFLTYFNYEAQQDKSGLPNDRFSAERPEGSISTLTIQRTEQRDSAMYRCASSSLRGTEQFFGPGTRLTVL.

This chain joins TRBV6-7 and TRBJ2-4; unclear D gene. TRBV6-7 is given ORF status, its function remaining uncertain. Trimming took off 6 bases at V and 3 bases at J, with 21 bases between the two ends. This CDR3 comprises 17 residues. CDR3 loop: CASRGAMVSPGKNIQYF. The CDR3, as DNA: TGTGCCAGCAGGGGCGCGATGGTTTCGCCGGGCAAAAACATTCAGTACTTC.

The rearrangement links TRBV7-2 to TRBJ2-3; 16 bases match TRBD2. This CDR3 has 23 residues. Per the germline V gene, CDR1 is SGHTA and CDR2 is FQGNSA. V shed 1 base and J 5 bases; nucleotides not matched to a gene: 21. CDR3 residues: CASSLGNFFLPGLAGGHGDTQYF. CDR3 DNA sequence: TGTGCCAGCAGCTTAGGGAATTTTTTTTTACCGGGACTAGCGGGGGGGCATGGAGATACGCAGTATTTT.

This clonotype was observed a handful of times. The rearrangement links TRBV6-6 to TRBJ1-5; a possible D gene is TRBD1 (6 bases). The CDR3 runs to 17 residues. V lost 11 bases to trimming and J lost 0 bases, with 23 bases between them. CDR1 and CDR2 (germline): MNHNY, SVGAGI (reference sequence). The CDR3 reads CAALIAPGQISNQPQHF. In nucleotides, the CDR3 is TGTGCCGCCTTAATAGCCCCGGGACAAATTAGCAATCAGCCCCAGCATTTT.

The chain is built from TRBV5-1 and TRBJ2-3; no clear D. Germline CDR1 SGHRS, CDR2 YFSETQ. Trimming took 3 bases from V and 9 from J, leaving 11 bases between them. The CDR3 is made up of 12 amino acids. The CDR3 loop reads CASSSVLGTQYF. The CDR3 nucleotides are TGCGCCAGCAGCTCAGTTTTAGGGACGCAGTATTTT.

This chain connects TRBV3-1 to TRBJ2-1; 10 bases match TRBD2. The CDR3 sequence is 15 residues long. Germline CDR1 LGHDT, CDR2 YNNKEL (reference sequence). The V gene end was trimmed by 1 base and the J gene end by 8 bases; junction bases not matched to a gene: 5. The chain's CDR3 is CASSQGPSGGHEQFF. DNA for the CDR3: TGTGCCAGCAGCCAAGGACCTAGCGGGGGCCATGAGCAGTTCTTC.

This clonotype was counted many times. The chain couples TRBV10-3 to TRBJ1-5; 7 positions agree with TRBD1. Germline V CDR1 and CDR2: ENHRY, SYGVKD. The CDR3 consists of 16 residues. Germline trimming cut 5 bases from V and 5 bases from J; bases unmatched to any gene: 12. CDR3 sequence (DNA): TGTGCCATCAGTCTTGACAGGGCCACCAATTATCAGCCCCAGCATTTT. It is translated as CAISLDRATNYQPQHF.

This clonotype was seen just once. The V call is TRBV5-1, the J call TRBJ2-3; D is unclear. Germline CDR1 SGHRS, CDR2 YFSETQ. The length of the CDR3 is 14 residues. V lost 2 bases, J lost 0 bases, and 7 bases lay in between. CDR3 loop: CASSFSPSTDTQYF. The CDR3 DNA sequence: TGCGCCAGCAGCTTTTCTCCTAGCACAGATACGCAGTATTTT.

This clonotype was detected ten times or more. The chain recombines TRBV27 with TRBJ2-3; 9 nucleotides align to TRBD2. Germline CDR1 MNHEY, CDR2 SMNVEV (reference sequence). The J segment lost 2 bases and the V segment lost 2 bases, leaving 5 bases of the junction unmatched. The CDR3 extends over 16 amino acids. CDR3 nucleotides: TGTGCCAGCAGTTTAAGGGGCGGGAGGGTCACAGATACGCAGTATTTT. The encoded protein is CASSLRGGRVTDTQYF.

This clonotype was detected only a few times. The chain combines TRBV4-1 with TRBJ2-1; D is ambiguous. This CDR3 is 12 amino acids long. V was pared by 3 bases and J by 4 bases, with 4 bases between. Per the germline V gene, CDR1 is MGHRA and CDR2 is YSYEKL. The CDR3 coding sequence is TGCGCCAGCAGCCAGGGGTACAATGAGCAGTTCTTC. Protein product: CASSQGYNEQFF.

This clonotype was observed a few times. The chain has TRBV19 and TRBJ2-7; 7 bases are a match to TRBD1. V shed 9 bases, J shed 3 bases, and the junction held 8 bases outside the gene matches. The CDR3 covers 13 residues. Germline assignment: CDR1 LNHDA and CDR2 SQIVND (reference sequence). CDR3 residues: CAREGQFLYEQYF. The CDR3 bases are TGTGCCAGAGAGGGACAGTTCCTCTACGAGCAGTACTTC. The full variable domain, completed using reference TRBV19 and TRBJ2-7, is DGGITQSPKYLFRKEGQNVTLSCEQNLNHDAMYWYRQDPGQGLRLIYYSQIVNDFQKGDIAEGYSVSREKKESFPLTVTSAQKNPTAFYLCAREGQFLYEQYFGPGTRLTVT.